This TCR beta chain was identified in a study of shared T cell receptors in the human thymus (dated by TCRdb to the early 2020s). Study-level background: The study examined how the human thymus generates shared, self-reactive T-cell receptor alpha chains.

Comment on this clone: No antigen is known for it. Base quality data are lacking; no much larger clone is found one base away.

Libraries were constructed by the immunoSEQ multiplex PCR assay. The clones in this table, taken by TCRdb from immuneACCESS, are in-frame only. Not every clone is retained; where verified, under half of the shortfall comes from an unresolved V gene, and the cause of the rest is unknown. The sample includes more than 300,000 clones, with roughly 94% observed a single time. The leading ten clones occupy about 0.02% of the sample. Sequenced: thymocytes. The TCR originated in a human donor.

This receptor carries the CDR3 CARSPGLAGTTSYNEQFF. The sequenced DNA is TGTGCCAGGTCACCGGGACTAGCGGGAACCACCTCCTACAATGAGCAGTTCTTC. The chain links TRBV7-2 with TRBJ2-1; a stretch of 13 junction bases matches TRBD2. Counted from cysteine to phenylalanine, this CDR3 has 18 amino acids. Here the CDR3 DNA is all that survives: 54 bases in frame from base 1. V trim: 9 bases; J trim: 0 bases; unmatched bases: 11. The germline V gene yields SGHTA for CDR1 and FQGNSA for CDR2.